What follows are 15 T cell receptor beta chains derived from one specimen sequenced in a study of blood T cell repertoires in COVID-19. Sequencing was performed with immunoSEQ multiplex PCR; in TCRdb, only in-frame clones are kept and a portion is missing. The data show about 65,000 clones, about 93% seen once. Sequencing input: peripheral blood. These TCRs come from a man aged 65-85 years with active COVID-19.

CDR3 sequence (DNA): TGTGCCAGCAGCCAAGCAAGACTAGCGGGGTCAAGTGAGCAGTTCTTC. It translates to CASSQARLAGSSEQFF. The chain links TRBV3-1 (or the pseudogene TRBV3-2) to TRBJ2-1; 11 nucleotides align to TRBD2. The V and J ends lost 1 base and 9 bases, in that order; junction bases with no gene match: 8. The germline gives CDR1 LGHDT, CDR2 YNNKEL (reference sequence). The CDR3 covers 16 residues.

The J gene is TRBJ2-5, the V gene TRBV19; TRBD2 aligns across 11 bases. This CDR3 comprises 16 residues. Germline trimming cut 5 bases from V and 4 bases from J; bases unmatched to any gene: 9. Germline assignment: CDR1 LNHDA and CDR2 SQIVND (reference sequence). DNA for the CDR3: TGTGCCAGTAGTGTAGGCCTAGGACTAGCGGGAGAGACCCAGTACTTC. Amino acids: CASSVGLGLAGETQYF.

The J gene is TRBJ2-1, the V gene TRBV9, with 7 nucleotides matching TRBD2. This CDR3 spans 13 amino acids. Germline values: CDR1 SGDLS, CDR2 YYNGEE. Germline trimming cut 2 bases from V and 10 bases from J; bases unmatched to any gene: 6. The CDR3 nucleotides read TGTGCCAGCAGCGTCAAGGCGGGGGTGGAGCAGTTCTTC. Its translation is CASSVKAGVEQFF.

This clone has just one count. The V and J genes are TRBV19 and TRBJ2-5; tentatively, D is TRBD1 (6 bases). V lost 5 bases and J lost 0, with 13 bases in between. Germline loops: CDR1 LNHDA, CDR2 SQIVND (reference sequence). CDR3 length: 15 amino acids. CDR3: CASSARGLYQETQYF. The CDR3, as DNA: TGTGCCAGTAGTGCCAGGGGCCTGTACCAAGAGACCCAGTACTTC.

This clone was seen just once. The genes are TRBV19 and TRBJ2-7, with 9 bases fitting TRBD2. Germline CDR1 reads LNHDA; CDR2 reads SQIVND (reference sequence). V lost 5 bases and J lost 2; bases outside the gene matches: 7. The CDR3 is made up of 15 amino acids. CDR3 region: CASSGVAGAPYEQYF. The CDR3, as DNA: TGTGCCAGTAGTGGCGTAGCGGGGGCCCCCTACGAGCAGTACTTC.

The chain combines TRBV7-9 with TRBJ2-7, with D perhaps matching TRBD2 (5 bases). Germline V gene data show CDR1 as SEHNR and CDR2 as FQNEAQ (reference sequence). The CDR3 contains 12 residues. Trimming took 5 bases from V and 5 from J, leaving 10 bases between them. DNA of the CDR3: TGTGCCAGCAGCCCTAGCATCGACGAGCAGTACGTC. Translating gives CASSPSIDEQYV.

The V gene is TRBV5-5, the J gene TRBJ1-5; 7 bases agree with TRBD1. This CDR3 comprises 15 residues. Germline lookup yields CDR1 SGHKS and CDR2 YYEKEE (reference sequence). V gave up 5 bases and J gave up 0 bases; unmatched junction bases: 5. CDR3 sequence (DNA): TGTGCCAGCAGTAAACAGGGGAATAGCAATCAGCCCCAGCATTTT. Translating gives CASSKQGNSNQPQHF.

V is TRBV11-3 and J is TRBJ1-2; D may be TRBD1 (6 bases). Between the trimmed V and J ends, which lost 5 bases and 2 bases, there was a span of 15 bases. Germline V gene data show CDR1 as SGHNT and CDR2 as YENEEA. The CDR3 runs to 15 residues. The CDR3 is CASSHPPGHNYGYTF. In DNA form, the CDR3 reads TGTGCCAGCAGCCACCCCCCGGGACACAACTATGGCTACACCTTC.

This chain joins TRBV7-2 and TRBJ2-3; 7 bases are a match to TRBD2. The ends lost 1 base at V and 1 base at J; junction bases unmatched: 5. CDR3 size: 16 residues. From germline, CDR1 is SGHTA and CDR2 FQGNSA. The CDR3 region is CASSLGRGGRTDTQYF. The CDR3 nucleotides are TGTGCCAGCAGCTTAGGCCGCGGGGGTCGCACAGATACGCAGTATTTT.

In its sample, this clone was seen once. This chain links TRBV6-5 with TRBJ1-5; tentatively, D is TRBD1 (6 bases). This CDR3 is 16 amino acids long. Germline V CDR1 and CDR2: MNHEY, SVGAGI. V lost 1 base and J 0 bases, leaving 10 bases between the germline ends. The CDR3 DNA reads as TGTGCCAGCAGTTACTTATCAGGGGATAGCAATCAGCCCCAGCATTTT. Translated, it gives CASSYLSGDSNQPQHF.

In this sample, this clone turned up once. V is TRBV5-1 and J is TRBJ2-1; a possible D gene is TRBD2 (7 bases). The CDR3 is 14 residues long. Trimming removed 6 bases from V and 5 bases from J, with 15 bases in between. The germline V gene has CDR1 SGHRS and CDR2 YFSETQ. CDR3 DNA: TGCGCCAGCAACCTAGGGGGGGCGGACAATGAGCAGTTCTTC. This encodes CASNLGGADNEQFF.

V is TRBV11-2 and J is TRBJ2-5, with TRBD1 as a possible D gene (6 bases). This CDR3 has 18 amino acids. Trimming removed 0 bases at V and 5 bases at J, with 22 bases between. Germline assignment: CDR1 SGHAT and CDR2 FQNNGV. The CDR3 here is CASSLELPGAIPRETQYF. As DNA, the CDR3 is TGTGCCAGCAGCTTAGAGCTTCCAGGGGCGATACCACGGGAGACCCAGTACTTC.

This chain uses TRBV14 with TRBJ1-1; D is possibly TRBD1 (5 bases). The CDR3 has 14 residues. V shed 6 bases and J shed 0 bases, with 11 bases lying between them. Germline V gene sequence: CDR1 SGHDN, CDR2 FVKESK. DNA for the CDR3: TGTGCCAGCAGTAGACAGCTTATGAACACTGAAGCTTTCTTT. Encoded protein: CASSRQLMNTEAFF.

V gene TRBV6-1 combines with J gene TRBJ1-4, with TRBD1 as a possible D gene (6 bases). The CDR3 runs 14 residues. V was cut by 3 bases and J by 8 bases, with 13 bases left in between. From germline, CDR1 is MNHNS and CDR2 SASEGT. In nucleotides, the CDR3 is TGTGCCAGCAGTGATTGGCAGGGGCGGGAAAAACTGTTTTTT. Protein: CASSDWQGREKLFF.

The chain is built from TRBV19 and TRBJ1-3, with D unclear. The CDR3 loop spans 14 amino acids. From germline, CDR1 is LNHDA and CDR2 SQIVND (reference sequence). V was cut by 7 bases and J by 3 bases, with 13 bases left in between. The CDR3 DNA reads TGTGCCAGTATATCTCAGGTTATTGGAAACACCATATATTTT. Its translation is CASISQVIGNTIYF. Full variable domain (missing parts from reference TRBV19 and TRBJ1-3): DGGITQSPKYLFRKEGQNVTLSCEQNLNHDAMYWYRQDPGQGLRLIYYSQIVNDFQKGDIAEGYSVSREKKESFPLTVTSAQKNPTAFYLCASISQVIGNTIYFGEGSWLTVV.